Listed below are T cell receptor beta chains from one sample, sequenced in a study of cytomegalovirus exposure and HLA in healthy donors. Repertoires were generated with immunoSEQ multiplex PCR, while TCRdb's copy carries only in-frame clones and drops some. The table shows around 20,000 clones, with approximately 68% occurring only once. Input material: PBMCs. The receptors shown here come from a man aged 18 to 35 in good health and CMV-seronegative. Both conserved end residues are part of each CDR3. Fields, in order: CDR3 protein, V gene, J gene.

CASSGRLAGVYNEQFF	TRBV5-4	TRBJ2-1
CSAGTGTEAFF	TRBV29-1	TRBJ1-1
CASSSRQGASGANVLTF	TRBV5-4	TRBJ2-6
CASRGDEEKLFF	TRBV5-1	TRBJ1-4
CASSKTAEAFF	TRBV6-1	TRBJ1-1
CASSRQSGGSGTNEKLFF	TRBV7-9	TRBJ1-4
CAWSVRPGGTEAFF	TRBV30	TRBJ1-1
CSASGGNFNEKLFF	TRBV29-1	TRBJ1-4
CASSSTGLSYGYTF	TRBV6-5	TRBJ1-2
CAATGTVRYTF	TRBV30	TRBJ1-2
CAWRLWGETDGYTF	TRBV30	TRBJ1-2
CASRGEVSGANVLTF	TRBV6-1	TRBJ2-6
CASSEYGEANYGYTF	TRBV2	TRBJ1-2
CAWSEGISGNTIYF	TRBV30	TRBJ1-3
CASSIHRVTGNTEAFF	TRBV2	TRBJ1-1
CASSLGGNTGELFF	TRBV5-1	TRBJ2-2
CAGNRDRGGNEKLFF	TRBV30	TRBJ1-4
CASSLSQGPYEQYF	TRBV7-9	TRBJ2-7
CSVTLGQIHGYTF	TRBV29-1	TRBJ1-2
CASKYRNTGELFF	TRBV5-1	TRBJ2-2
CASSTHRGSYEQYF	TRBV19	TRBJ2-7
CAWAKGGLDTEAFF	TRBV30	TRBJ1-1
CASSYQGNTEAFF	TRBV2	TRBJ1-1
CASSARDPEAFF	TRBV7-2	TRBJ1-1
CATSQNRASNTEAFF	TRBV15	TRBJ1-1